The present T cell receptor (beta chain) was sequenced within a study of OX40 agonist ivuxolimab in advanced cancers. Study summary: All patients had ivuxolimab intravenously every 2 weeks at 0.01 to 10 mg/kg. Study results and caveats: Some patients without response likewise showed low normalized clonal expansion.

Clones were read by immunoSEQ multiplex PCR, and TCRdb kept only the in-frame ones, dropping some. This table holds about 98,000 clones, roughly 85% found once. This CDR3 has 16 amino acids. Looked up from germline, CDR1 is SGHAT and CDR2 is FQNNGV. Trimming left V 1 base short and J 8 bases short, with 17 bases between. This clone was found a few times. The target antigen is unknown. The clonotype originates from an adult with an advanced solid tumor such as melanoma, head and neck, liver or kidney cancer. This specimen consisted of CD4+ or CD8+ T cells sorted from blood, obtained in a trial of the OX40 agonist ivuxolimab. The chain recombines TRBV11-2 with TRBJ1-4, with D hard to call. In nucleotides, the CDR3 is TGTGCCAGCAGCTTAGTTCGTGAAGGGTTGGGGGAAAAACTGTTTTTT. Encoded protein: CASSLVREGLGEKLFF.